This TCR beta chain was captured by sequencing in a study of T cell repertoires in cytomegalovirus infection. Overall study: Indicated by public TCR beta signatures were CMV infection and matching HLA type. The study, taken as a whole, reports: Of the TCR beta families, the public ones yielded a cumulative frequency that identified carriers of CMV plus the relevant HLA. Clonotypes of TCR beta that were HLA-C-restricted and CMV-specific dominated the ex vivo response.

From the reads, TCRdb called clonotypes with MiXCR, one entry per CDR3 protein. The sample includes some 560,000 distinct CDR3 sequences, about 40% of them seen just once. Concerning this clonotype itself: Antigen: not known.

The V end was cut by 3 bases, the J end by 6 bases, with 11 bases between. The germline CDR1 and CDR2 sequences are SGHTA and FQGNSA. This CDR3 has 13 amino acids. J is TRBJ2-5 and V is TRBV7-2; D remains unclear. The input for sequencing was cultured PBMCs, taken from culture after CMV antigen stimulation. The sequence derives from a human donor in good health (CMV status not recorded). Some clones in this sample may be carry-over from other donors' samples. CDR3 region: CASSLGRWKTQYF. The DNA of the CDR3 is TGTGCCAGCAGCTTGGGCAGGTGGAAGACCCAGTACTTC.